These 13 T cell receptor beta chains originate from one sample sequenced in a study of glioma-infiltrating T cells. Using RNA template, CDR3s of TCR alpha and beta were amplified with iRepertoire arm-PCR. MiXCR was run by TCRdb on the multiplex PCR reads, yielding one entry per CDR3 protein. The sample lists fewer than 200,000 distinct CDR3 sequences; about 40% were seen once. The sample consisted of glioma tissue, nonneoplastic brain tissue, or PBMCs (not recorded which). All receptors derive from a human donor with low-grade glioma or glioblastoma, undergoing nonglioma brain surgery, or in good health (not recorded which).

As for this clonotype: A much larger clone differs from this one at a single base, so this may be a read error. Since the CDR3 does not end with the conserved phenylalanine or tryptophan, this likely comes from a read error. The chain recombines TRBV28 with TRBJ2-7, with D perhaps matching TRBD1 (5 bases). Between the trimmed V and J ends, which lost 3 bases and 2 bases, there was a span of 14 bases. The CDR3 has 15 residues. Germline V gene sequence: CDR1 MDHEN, CDR2 SYDVKM. The CDR3 coding sequence is TGTGCCAGCAGTTTCCCGGACACCACTCCCTACGAGCAGTACTTA. Translated: CASSFPDTTPYEQYL.

This clonotype was detected a few times. The gene calls are TRBV2 and TRBJ2-3; TRBD2 matches at 12 bases. Per the germline V gene, CDR1 is SNHLY and CDR2 is FYNNEI. CDR3 size: 17 residues. The junction had 9 bases not matched to a gene; V was cut back by 5 bases and J by 3 bases. Here the CDR3 reads CASSLLAGGSWTDTQYF. The CDR3 coding sequence is TGTGCCAGCAGTCTACTAGCGGGAGGTTCTTGGACAGATACGCAGTATTTT.

At least ten counts were recorded for this clonotype. The rearrangement joins TRBV6-1 to TRBJ1-2, with D possibly being TRBD1 (5 bases). CDR1 MNHNS and CDR2 SASEGT come from the germline V gene. V was shortened by 3 bases and J by 4 bases, with 21 bases between the two germline ends. This CDR3 spans 17 amino acids. In DNA, the CDR3 is TGTGCCAGCAGTGAGATGGGGTTGGAGGGGCCCTCCTATGGCTACACCTTC. It codes for CASSEMGLEGPSYGYTF.

This rearrangement joins TRBV6-6 to TRBJ2-1; D is perhaps TRBD2 (6 bases). Looked up from germline, CDR1 is MNHNY and CDR2 is SVGAGI (reference sequence). Trimming left V 8 bases short and J 5 bases short, with 22 bases between. The CDR3 has 16 residues. The CDR3 is CASRMGSGSTDNEQFF. The CDR3 coding sequence is TGTGCCAGCCGGATGGGTAGCGGAAGTACCGACAATGAGCAGTTCTTC.

A single count supports this clonotype. A much bigger clone sits one base away, suggesting this may be a read error. The chain has TRBV2 and TRBJ2-1; D possibly corresponds to TRBD2 (5 bases). The CDR3 consists of 13 residues. Between the trimmed V and J ends, which lost 9 bases and 6 bases, there was a span of 15 bases. Germline V gene data show CDR1 as SNHLY and CDR2 as FYNNEI. CDR3 nucleotide sequence: TGTGCCAGAAAGAGGACTCTACTCAATGAGCAGTTCTTC. Protein sequence: CARKRTLLNEQFF.

This clonotype was detected a few times. The chain links TRBV4-1 to TRBJ2-5, with a weak D call TRBD2 (6 bases). Germline V CDR1 and CDR2: MGHRA, YSYEKL. V was trimmed by 1 base and J by 7 bases, leaving 10 bases between them. The CDR3 runs 13 residues. CDR3 in DNA: TGCGCCAGCAGCCAAGTACTGGGGGGGACCCAGTACTTC. Encoded protein: CASSQVLGGTQYF.

As for this clonotype: The junction does not match germline at one end; this may be a read error. The chain employs TRBV28 and TRBJ2-7; D not certain. The CDR3 totals 14 residues. The germline V gene encodes CDR1 MDHEN and CDR2 SYDVKM. The CDR3 nucleotides read TGCGCCATCAAACAGAACACCCTCACCTACGAGCAGTACTTC. The encoded protein is CAIKQNTLTYEQYF.

This clonotype was found many times. The chain combines TRBV15 with TRBJ2-1, with D maybe TRBD2 (5 bases). V was trimmed by 0 bases and J by 3 bases, leaving 6 bases between them. This CDR3 region has 14 residues. In germline, CDR1 is LNHNV, CDR2 YYDKDF (reference sequence). Written as DNA, the CDR3 is TGTGCCACCAGCAGAGATGGACTCTACAATGAGCAGTTCTTC. This encodes CATSRDGLYNEQFF. The variable domain in full, completed from reference TRBV15 and TRBJ2-1, reads DAMVIQNPRYQVTQFGKPVTLSCSQTLNHNVMYWYQQKSSQAPKLLFHYYDKDFNNEADTPDNFQSRRPNTSFCFLDIRSPGLGDTAMYLCATSRDGLYNEQFFGPGTRLTVL.

Remarks on this clonotype: One end of the junction does not line up with germline, which may come from a read error. V gene TRBV28 combines with J gene TRBJ2-7; maybe TRBD1 (5 bases). Germline-derived CDR1 and CDR2 are MDHEN and SYDVKM. CDR3 length: 14 amino acids. DNA for the CDR3: TGTGCCTGCAGTCCCCCATCAGGGCCCTACGAGCAGTACTTC. Its protein product is CACSPPSGPYEQYF. The whole variable domain, remainder taken from reference TRBV28 and TRBJ2-7, is DVKVTQSSRYLVKRTGEKVFLECVQDMDHENMFWYRQDPGLGLRLIYFSYDVKMKEKGDIPEGYSVSREKKERFSLILESASTNQTSMYLCACSPPSGPYEQYFGPGTRLTVT.

The J gene is TRBJ2-1, the V gene TRBV12-3 or TRBV12-4; D may be TRBD1 (6 bases). The germline V and J ends were trimmed by 6 bases and 7 bases, with 16 bases remaining between them. This CDR3 contains 14 residues. The CDR3 protein is CASSRAGVENEQFF. The CDR3 DNA reads TGTGCCAGCAGCCGAGCAGGGGTAGAAAATGAGCAGTTCTTC.

This clonotype was counted ten times or more. This sequence joins TRBV28 and TRBJ2-4, with 7 nucleotides matching TRBD1. Unmatched junction bases numbered 7, after V lost 5 bases and J lost 6 bases. CDR3 size: 14 residues. Germline loops: CDR1 MDHEN, CDR2 SYDVKM. The CDR3 here is CASSLPQGRNIQYF. CDR3 in DNA: TGTGCCAGCAGTCTTCCACAGGGGAGAAACATTCAGTACTTC.

Concerning this clonotype: A much larger clone is a single base away; this may be a read error. CDR3 residues: CASSDTRRNQPQHF. CDR3 coding DNA: TGTGCCAGCAGTGATACGAGGAGAAATCAGCCCCAGCATTTT. The J gene is TRBJ1-5, the V gene TRBV2; D gene unclear. This CDR3 spans 14 amino acids. V lost 3 bases, J lost 4 bases, and 10 bases lay in between. Germline V CDR1 and CDR2: SNHLY, FYNNEI.

The chain recombines TRBV29-1 with TRBJ2-3; no firm D call. The V end was cut by 3 bases, the J end by 4 bases, with 8 bases between. Germline CDR1 and CDR2: SQVTM and ANQGSEA. The CDR3 runs 12 residues. The CDR3 region is CSVESTPDTQYF. The CDR3 DNA reads TGCAGCGTTGAGAGCACCCCAGATACGCAGTATTTT.